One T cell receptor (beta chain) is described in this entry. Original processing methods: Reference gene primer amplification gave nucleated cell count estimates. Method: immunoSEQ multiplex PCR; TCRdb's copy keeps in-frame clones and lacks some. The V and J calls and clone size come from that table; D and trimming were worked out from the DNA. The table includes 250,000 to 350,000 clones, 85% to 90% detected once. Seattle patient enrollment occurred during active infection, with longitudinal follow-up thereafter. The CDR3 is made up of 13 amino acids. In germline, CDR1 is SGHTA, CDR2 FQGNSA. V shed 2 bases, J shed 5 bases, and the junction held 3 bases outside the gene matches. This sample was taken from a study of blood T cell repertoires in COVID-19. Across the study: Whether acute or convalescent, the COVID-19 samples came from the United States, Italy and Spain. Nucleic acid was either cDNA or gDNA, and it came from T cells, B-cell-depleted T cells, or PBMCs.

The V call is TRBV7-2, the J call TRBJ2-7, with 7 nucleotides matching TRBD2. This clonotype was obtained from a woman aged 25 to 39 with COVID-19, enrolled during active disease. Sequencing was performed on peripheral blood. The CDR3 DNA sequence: TGTGCCAGCAGCTTAATGACTAGCAACGAGCAGTACTTC. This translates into CASSLMTSNEQYF.